This T cell receptor beta chain was sequenced for a study of cytomegalovirus exposure and HLA in healthy donors. Background on the study: The roughly 110 validation repertoires were reported in a later analysis to have been generated on the same platform as the approximately 700 first-cohort repertoires.

The repertoire was sequenced with immunoSEQ multiplex PCR; TCRdb's copy has only in-frame clones and lacks some. The data hold about 140,000 clones, with approximately 90% observed a single time. The CDR3 is 18 amino acids. V trimming: 4 bases; J trimming: 1 base; junction bases outside the gene matches: 10. Per germline, CDR1 SGHRS and CDR2 YFSETQ. Points on this clone: Its antigen is unknown.

General study results and limits: Around 160 TCR beta chains were listed as cytomegalovirus-associated. The classifier reportedly diagnosed cytomegalovirus status with high specificity and sensitivity.

The donors were part of the validation cohort, which consisted of over a hundred subjects and was separate from the first cohort of hundreds of subjects. V and J are TRBV5-1 and TRBJ2-1; 11 bases fit TRBD2. Sequences were obtained from PBMCs. The receptor comes from a man younger than 30 in good health and CMV-seronegative. The CDR3 region has the DNA TGCGCCAGCAGCATCCACCCGACTAGCGGGGCGTCCTACAATGAGCAGTTCTTC. Its protein product is CASSIHPTSGASYNEQFF.